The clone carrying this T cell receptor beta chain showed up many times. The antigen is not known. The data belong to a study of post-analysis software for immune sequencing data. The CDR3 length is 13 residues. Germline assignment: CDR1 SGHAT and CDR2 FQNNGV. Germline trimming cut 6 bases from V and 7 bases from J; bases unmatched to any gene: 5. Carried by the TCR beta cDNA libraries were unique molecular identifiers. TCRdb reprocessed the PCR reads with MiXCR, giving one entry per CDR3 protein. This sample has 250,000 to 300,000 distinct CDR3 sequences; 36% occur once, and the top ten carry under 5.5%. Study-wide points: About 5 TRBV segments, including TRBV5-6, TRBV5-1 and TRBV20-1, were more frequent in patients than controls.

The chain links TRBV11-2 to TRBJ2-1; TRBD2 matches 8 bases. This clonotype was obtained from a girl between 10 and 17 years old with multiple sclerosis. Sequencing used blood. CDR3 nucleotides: TGTGCCAGCAGGGATAGCGGGGAGAATGAGCAGTTCTTC. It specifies CASRDSGENEQFF.